The clone carrying this T cell receptor (beta chain) occurred a few times. As yet, its antigen is unknown. The data belong to a study of identical twins. TCRdb re-analysed the 5' RACE reads in MiXCR, keeping a single row per CDR3 protein. Found here are 500,000 to 550,000 distinct CDR3 sequences, around 24% of them singletons; the top ten hold around 0.5%. The study, taken as a whole, reports: Abundant beta clonotypes from cord blood had fewer insertions, unlike memory repertoires, which showed none. Some out-of-frame alpha sequences were shared by twins, and these showed excess low generation probability. Conclusions came from cross-sectional statistical analysis, not from following the same donors.

Germline V gene sequence: CDR1 SGHAT, CDR2 FQNNGV. Trimming took 5 bases from V and 3 from J, leaving 16 bases between them. The CDR3 runs 16 residues. These data were likewise used in another study, on yellow fever vaccine responses in identical twins.

The receptor comes from a woman aged 18 to 35 in good health. Sequenced input: CD4+ T cells sorted from blood. The chain joins TRBV11-2 to TRBJ2-2, with a possible D match to TRBD2 (6 bases). The CDR3 DNA follows: TGTGCCAGCAGCCCCATGGCTGGAGGGTACACCGGGGAGCTGTTTTTT. It translates to CASSPMAGGYTGELFF.